This T cell receptor beta chain was observed in a study of T cells after yellow fever vaccination. Study-wide results and caveats: Clones that expanded after primary vaccination mostly reappeared after the booster (around 96% CD4, 70% to 90% CD8). A weaker secondary response peaked on day 5, the primary on day 15. A limited proportion of clonotypes was detected within both the CD4 and CD8 compartments.

The 5'RACE template-switching step produced TCR cDNA and added a universal primer site and UMIs. TCRdb fed the 5' RACE reads into MiXCR, producing one record per CDR3 protein. The table includes a few hundred thousand distinct CDR3 sequences, 4.1% detected once. This clonotype occurred many times. Its target is unknown. V gave up 5 bases and J gave up 0 bases; unmatched junction bases: 8. Germline V CDR1 and CDR2: DFQATT, SNEGSKA (reference sequence). The CDR3 consists of 15 residues. The source material was PBMCs, sampled 5 days after the yellow fever booster vaccination. This sequence originates from a man aged 18 to 29 who received the YFV17D yellow fever vaccine. The chain is built from TRBV20-1 and TRBJ2-3, with TRBD2 identical over 7 bases. CDR3 in DNA: TGCAGTGCTGGCCCCCAAGCGGGGAGCACAGATACGCAGTATTTT. Amino acid sequence: CSAGPQAGSTDTQYF.